This T cell receptor (beta chain) was documented in a study of T-cell memory formation after mild COVID-19. Using constant-segment primers, 5'RACE produced TCR alpha and TCR beta cDNA libraries carrying sample barcodes and UMIs. TCRdb reanalysed the 5' RACE reads using MiXCR and keeps one entry per CDR3 protein. The sample includes around 300,000 distinct CDR3 sequences, around 15% of them seen just once. This clonotype was seen ten or more times. Material for sequencing was PBMCs or a T cell subset sorted from them (not recorded which). The clonotype originates from a man between 18 and 35 years old who had mild COVID-19 (a few samples of this study predate the infection). Cell type and time point are not known.

CDR3 amino acids: CASSSGTSSYNEQFF. CDR3 sequence (DNA): TGTGCCAGCAGCTCCGGGACTAGCTCCTACAATGAGCAGTTCTTC. This chain connects TRBV7-2 to TRBJ2-1; 8 nucleotides align to TRBD2. Germline V gene data show CDR1 as SGHTA and CDR2 as FQGNSA. V trimming: 4 bases; J trimming: 0 bases; junction bases outside the gene matches: 2. The CDR3 spans 15 residues.